These 10 T cell receptor beta chains were all obtained from the same sample, sequenced in a study of T cells after yellow fever vaccination. TCRdb processed the 5' RACE reads anew with MiXCR; each CDR3 protein has one entry. The sample has a few hundred thousand distinct CDR3 sequences, roughly 3.5% seen once. This material consisted of PBMCs, taken 15 days after the yellow fever booster vaccination. The receptors here all came from a man aged 18 to 29 who received the YFV17D yellow fever vaccine.

This clonotype was picked up many times. The chain is built from TRBV4-3 and TRBJ2-5; 10 bases match TRBD2. The CDR3 is 17 amino acids. The junction had 5 bases not matched to a gene; V was cut back by 1 base and J by 0 bases. Germline loops: CDR1 LGHNA, CDR2 YSLEER. CDR3 loop: CASSQGVSGGYQETQYF. DNA for the CDR3: TGCGCCAGCAGCCAAGGAGTTAGCGGGGGGTACCAAGAGACCCAGTACTTC.

Many counts were recorded for this clonotype. V and J are TRBV7-8 and TRBJ2-3; TRBD1 matches at 9 bases. Germline CDR1 reads SGHVS; CDR2 reads FQNEAQ. With V trimmed by 4 bases and J by 8 bases, 7 bases remained unmatched. The CDR3 runs 14 residues. The CDR3 spells CASSSNRGQTTQYF. The DNA for the CDR3 is TGTGCCAGCAGCTCAAACAGGGGGCAGACTACGCAGTATTTT.

This clonotype was seen ten or more times. The chain couples TRBV11-2 to TRBJ2-5, with D possibly called TRBD1 or TRBD2 (5 bases each). V was shortened by 5 bases and J by 2 bases, with 24 bases between the two germline ends. From germline, CDR1 is SGHAT and CDR2 FQNNGV. The length of the CDR3 is 18 residues. CDR3 coding DNA: TGTGCCAGCAGCCCCGGGGTATTAGCTGGGGCCCCTCAAGAGACCCAGTACTTC. As protein: CASSPGVLAGAPQETQYF.

At least ten counts were recorded for this clonotype. This chain connects TRBV7-3 to TRBJ2-3; 7 nucleotides line up with TRBD2. The V and J ends lost 5 bases and 1 base, in that order; junction bases with no gene match: 6. This CDR3 is 15 amino acids long. Per the germline V gene, CDR1 is SGHTA and CDR2 is FQGTGA. This CDR3 reads CASSPWGGGTDTQYF. In DNA, the CDR3 is TGTGCCAGCAGCCCCTGGGGGGGGGGCACAGATACGCAGTATTTT.

This clonotype was observed many times. This chain uses TRBV20-1 with TRBJ2-2, with D possibly matching TRBD1 (7 bases). CDR3 size: 16 residues. CDR1 is DFQATT and CDR2 is SNEGSKA in the germline V gene (reference sequence). Trimming cost V 0 bases and J 3 bases, with 14 bases left between them. The CDR3: CSARDPGGGDTGELFF. The CDR3 DNA reads TGCAGTGCTAGAGATCCAGGAGGGGGCGACACCGGGGAGCTGTTTTTT.

This clonotype came up many times. This rearrangement joins TRBV12-3 or TRBV12-4 to TRBJ2-1; D tentatively fits TRBD1 or TRBD2 (6 bases each). The CDR3 length is 12 residues. Trimming removed 4 bases at V and 9 bases at J, with 10 bases between. DNA for the CDR3: TGTGCCAGCAGTTACGGGGGCGGTGAGCAGTTCTTC. Its translation is CASSYGGGEQFF.

This clonotype was observed many times. This chain connects TRBV4-3 to TRBJ1-4, with 7 bases that match TRBD1. The ends lost 1 base at V and 7 bases at J; junction bases unmatched: 9. Germline values: CDR1 LGHNA, CDR2 YSLEER. The CDR3 totals 16 residues. Here the CDR3 DNA reads TGCGCCAGCAGCCAAGCCGACAGGGCACTAGGTGAAAAACTGTTTTTT. Translated: CASSQADRALGEKLFF.

In this sample, this clonotype turned up many times. The chain joins TRBV5-5 to TRBJ2-1, with 7 positions matching TRBD2. V gave up 4 bases and J gave up 2 bases; unmatched junction bases: 12. Germline lookup yields CDR1 SGHKS and CDR2 YYEKEE (reference sequence). This CDR3 has 17 amino acids. The CDR3 here is CASSLSGSGTAYNEQFF. In nucleotides, the CDR3 is TGTGCCAGCAGCCTCTCGGGGAGCGGGACGGCCTACAATGAGCAGTTCTTC. The whole variable domain, filled in from reference TRBV5-5 and TRBJ2-1, reads DAGVTQSPTHLIKTRGQQVTLRCSPISGHKSVSWYQQVLGQGPQFIFQYYEKEERGRGNFPDRFSARQFPNYSSELNVNALLLGDSALYLCASSLSGSGTAYNEQFFGPGTRLTVL.

This clonotype was detected many times. The chain links TRBV7-9 to TRBJ1-6; perhaps TRBD1 as D (5 bases). This CDR3 is 14 amino acids long. Trimming cost V 4 bases and J 7 bases, with 11 bases left between them. Germline V gives CDR1 SEHNR, CDR2 FQNEAQ (reference sequence). CDR3 sequence reads: CASSWAGVNSPLHF. Here the CDR3 DNA reads TGTGCCAGCAGCTGGGCGGGGGTAAATTCACCCCTCCACTTT.

This clonotype was seen at least ten times. The chain recombines TRBV7-9 with TRBJ2-5; 10 bases are shared with TRBD2. CDR1 and CDR2 (germline): SEHNR, FQNEAQ (reference sequence). V lost 4 bases and J lost 3; bases outside the gene matches: 5. The CDR3 is made up of 15 amino acids. CDR3 in DNA: TGTGCCAGCAGCTCCCCAACTAGCGGGGAAGAGACCCAGTACTTC. Translating gives CASSSPTSGEETQYF.